This T cell receptor (beta chain) was sequenced for a study of T cells in Graves' hyperthyroidism and ophthalmopathy. The investigators amplified TCR beta CDR3 regions from RNA transcripts. First-round RT-PCR with HTBI primers amplified the TCR CDR3 region. TCRdb ran MiXCR on the multiplex PCR reads and lists one entry per CDR3 protein. The sample lists approximately 610,000 distinct CDR3 sequences, roughly 15% occurring once. In germline, CDR1 is SGHRS, CDR2 YFSETQ. The V and J ends lost 3 bases and 2 bases respectively, with 14 bases between them. CDR3 size: 15 residues. With duration under 3 months, ophthalmopathy was active: Clinical Activity Score at least 3, NOSPECS at least 4. Together with thyroid ultrasound, orbital computed tomography, serum thyroxine and TRAb, clinical symptoms were used for diagnoses. This sample holds PBMCs from about 10 ml fresh peripheral blood.

This chain connects TRBV5-1 to TRBJ2-5; D unresolved. The sequence derives from a woman in her 40s with Graves' ophthalmopathy. The source material was blood. The CDR3 DNA follows: TGCGCCAGCAGCTCCCAGGCCAATTTACAAGAGACCCAGTACTTC. Its protein is CASSSQANLQETQYF.